The clone carrying this T cell receptor (beta chain) was seen ten or more times. The antigen is not known. Reverse transcribing all isolated RNA meant expressed TCRB transcripts were sequenced. Naive, central memory and regulatory T cell samples averaged approximately 3.9 million immunoSEQ reads each. Clones were read by immunoSEQ multiplex PCR, and TCRdb kept only the in-frame ones, dropping some. The sample carries under 450,000 clones, roughly 14% recorded once. This entry comes from a study of beta chain features in type 1 diabetes. Study-level information: Age, gender and cell yields were similar between patients and healthy donors.

Germline values: CDR1 SGHDN, CDR2 FVKESK. The CDR3 runs 13 residues. The V gene lost 2 bases and the J gene lost 5 bases, with 8 bases spanning the gap. General study findings and limits: A greater similarity of naive, central memory and Treg TCRB repertoires was seen among patients than among healthy donors. cDNA-based reads could over-represent cells with high TCR expression.

Sample: naive CD4+ T cells from blood. This clonotype originated in a man aged 30 to 39 in good health. The V call is TRBV14, the J call TRBJ2-3; the D is unclear. CDR3 nucleotide sequence: TGTGCCAGCAGCCAAATGGCGAGAGATACGCAGTATTTT. Translation: CASSQMARDTQYF.